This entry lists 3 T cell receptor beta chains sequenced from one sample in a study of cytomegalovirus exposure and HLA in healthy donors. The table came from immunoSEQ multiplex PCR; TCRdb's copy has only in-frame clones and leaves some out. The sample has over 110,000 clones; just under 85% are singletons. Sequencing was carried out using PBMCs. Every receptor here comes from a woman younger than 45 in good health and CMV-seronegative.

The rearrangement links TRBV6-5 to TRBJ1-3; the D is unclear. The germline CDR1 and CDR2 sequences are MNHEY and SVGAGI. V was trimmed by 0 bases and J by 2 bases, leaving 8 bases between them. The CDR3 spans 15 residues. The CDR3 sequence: CASSYSREAGNTIYF. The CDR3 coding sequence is TGTGCCAGCAGTTACTCTCGGGAGGCTGGAAACACCATATATTTT.

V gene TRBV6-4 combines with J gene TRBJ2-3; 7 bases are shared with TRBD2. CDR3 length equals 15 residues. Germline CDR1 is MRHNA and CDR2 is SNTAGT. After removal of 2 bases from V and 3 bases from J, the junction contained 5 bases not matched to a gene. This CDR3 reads CASSDGGGGTDTQYF. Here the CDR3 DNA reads TGTGCCAGCAGTGACGGGGGGGGAGGGACAGATACGCAGTATTTT.

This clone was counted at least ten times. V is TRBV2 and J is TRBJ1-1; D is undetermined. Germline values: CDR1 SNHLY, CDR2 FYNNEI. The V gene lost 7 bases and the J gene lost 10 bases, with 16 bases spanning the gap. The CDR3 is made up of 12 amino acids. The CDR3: CASTETRAGAFF. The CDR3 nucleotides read TGTGCCAGCACCGAGACCAGAGCGGGAGCTTTCTTT.